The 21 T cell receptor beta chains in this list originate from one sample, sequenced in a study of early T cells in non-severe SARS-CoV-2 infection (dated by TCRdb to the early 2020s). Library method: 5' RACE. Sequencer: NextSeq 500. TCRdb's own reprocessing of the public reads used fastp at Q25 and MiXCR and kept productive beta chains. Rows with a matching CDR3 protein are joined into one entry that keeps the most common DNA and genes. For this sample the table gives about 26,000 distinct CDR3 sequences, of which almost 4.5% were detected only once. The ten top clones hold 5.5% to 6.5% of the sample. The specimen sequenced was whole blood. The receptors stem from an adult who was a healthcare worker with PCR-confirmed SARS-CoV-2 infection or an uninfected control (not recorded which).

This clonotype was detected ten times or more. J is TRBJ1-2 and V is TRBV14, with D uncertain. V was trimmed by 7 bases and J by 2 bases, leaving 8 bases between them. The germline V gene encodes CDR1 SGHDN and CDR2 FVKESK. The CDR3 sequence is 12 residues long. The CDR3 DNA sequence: TGTGCCAGCAAGGGAGGAAACTATGGCTACACCTTC. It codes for CASKGGNYGYTF. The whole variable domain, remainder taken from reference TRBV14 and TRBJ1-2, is EAGVTQFPSHSVIEKGQTVTLRCDPISGHDNLYWYRRVMGKEIKFLLHFVKESKQDESGMPNNRFLAERTGGTYSTLKVQPAELEDSGVYFCASKGGNYGYTFGSGTRLTVV.

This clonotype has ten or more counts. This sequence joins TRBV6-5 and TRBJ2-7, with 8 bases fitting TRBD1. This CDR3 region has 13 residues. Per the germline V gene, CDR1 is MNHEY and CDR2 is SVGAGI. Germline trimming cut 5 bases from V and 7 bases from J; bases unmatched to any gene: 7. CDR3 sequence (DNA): TGTGCCAGCAGTCCCGGGACAGGTTGGGAGCAGTACTTC. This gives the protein CASSPGTGWEQYF.

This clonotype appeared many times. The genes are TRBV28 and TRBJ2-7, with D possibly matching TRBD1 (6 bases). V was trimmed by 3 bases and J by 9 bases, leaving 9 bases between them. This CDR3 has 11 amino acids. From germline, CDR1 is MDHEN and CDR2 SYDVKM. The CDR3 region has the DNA TGTGCCAGCAGTTTCAGACAGGTGCAGTACTTC. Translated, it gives CASSFRQVQYF.

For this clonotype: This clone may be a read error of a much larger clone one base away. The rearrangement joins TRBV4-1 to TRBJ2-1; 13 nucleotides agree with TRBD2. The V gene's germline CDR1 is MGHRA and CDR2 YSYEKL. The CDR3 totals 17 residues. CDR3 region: CANSLLAGGPKGDEQFF. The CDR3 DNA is TGCGCCAACAGCCTACTAGCGGGGGGGCCTAAAGGCGATGAGCAGTTCTTC.

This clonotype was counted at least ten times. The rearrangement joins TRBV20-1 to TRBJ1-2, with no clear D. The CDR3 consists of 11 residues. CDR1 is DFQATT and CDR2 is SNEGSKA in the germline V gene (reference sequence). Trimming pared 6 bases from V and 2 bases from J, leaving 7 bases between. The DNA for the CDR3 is TGCAGTGCCCCGCCGAACTATGGCTACACCTTC. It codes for CSAPPNYGYTF.

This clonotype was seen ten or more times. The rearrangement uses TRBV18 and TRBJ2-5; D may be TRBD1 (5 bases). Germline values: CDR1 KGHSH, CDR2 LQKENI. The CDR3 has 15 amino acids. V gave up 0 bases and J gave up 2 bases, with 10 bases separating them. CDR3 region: CASSPPGHTQETQYF. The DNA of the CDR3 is TGTGCCAGCTCACCACCAGGACATACGCAAGAGACCCAGTACTTC.

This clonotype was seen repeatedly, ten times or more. CDR3: CSARTDGNTIYF. The CDR3 DNA reads as TGCAGCGCCAGGACAGATGGAAACACCATATATTTT. The rearrangement links TRBV29-1 to TRBJ1-3; tentatively, D is TRBD1 (6 bases). Germline V CDR1 and CDR2: SQVTM, ANQGSEA. With 7 bases removed from V and 3 bases from J, the gap between germline ends came to 10 bases. The CDR3 has 12 residues.

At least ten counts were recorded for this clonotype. CDR3 amino acids: CASSWRGDTGELFF. CDR3 bases: TGTGCCAGCAGTTGGCGGGGGGACACCGGGGAGCTGTTTTTT. V usage is TRBV12-3 or TRBV12-4 and J usage is TRBJ2-2; 8 nucleotides agree with TRBD2. This CDR3 has 14 residues. V shed 4 bases and J 3 bases; nucleotides not matched to a gene: 1.

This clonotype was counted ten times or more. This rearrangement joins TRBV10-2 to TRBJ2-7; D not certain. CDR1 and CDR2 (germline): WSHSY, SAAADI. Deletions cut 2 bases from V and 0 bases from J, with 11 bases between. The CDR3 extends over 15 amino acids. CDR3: CASSEMRRSSYEQYF. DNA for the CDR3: TGCGCCAGCAGTGAGATGAGGCGGAGCTCCTACGAGCAGTACTTC.

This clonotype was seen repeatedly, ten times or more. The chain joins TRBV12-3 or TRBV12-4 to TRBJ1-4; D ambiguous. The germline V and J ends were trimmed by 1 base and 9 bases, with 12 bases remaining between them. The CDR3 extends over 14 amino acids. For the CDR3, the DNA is TGTGCCAGCAGTTTAGGGCAGACGAGGAAAAAACTGTTTTTT. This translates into CASSLGQTRKKLFF.

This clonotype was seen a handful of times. This chain's CDR3 is CASSWGRTSTDTQYF. The CDR3 DNA is TGCGCCAGCAGCTGGGGACGGACTAGCACAGATACGCAGTATTTT. The chain employs TRBV5-1 and TRBJ2-3; D might be TRBD1 or TRBD2, each matching 5 bases. CDR1 SGHRS and CDR2 YFSETQ come from the germline V gene. V lost 3 bases to trimming and J lost 0 bases, with 11 bases between them. This CDR3 contains 15 residues. Using reference TRBV5-1 and TRBJ2-3 for the parts outside the CDR3, the full variable domain is KAGVTQTPRYLIKTRGQQVTLSCSPISGHRSVSWYQQTPGQGLQFLFEYFSETQRNKGNFPGRFSGRQFSNSRSEMNVSTLELGDSALYLCASSWGRTSTDTQYFGPGTRLTVL.

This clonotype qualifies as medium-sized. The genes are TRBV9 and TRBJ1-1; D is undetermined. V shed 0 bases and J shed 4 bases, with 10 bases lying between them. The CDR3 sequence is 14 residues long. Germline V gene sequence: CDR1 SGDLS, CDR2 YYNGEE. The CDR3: CASSVVGEATEAFF. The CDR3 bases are TGTGCCAGCAGCGTAGTCGGTGAGGCCACTGAAGCTTTCTTT.

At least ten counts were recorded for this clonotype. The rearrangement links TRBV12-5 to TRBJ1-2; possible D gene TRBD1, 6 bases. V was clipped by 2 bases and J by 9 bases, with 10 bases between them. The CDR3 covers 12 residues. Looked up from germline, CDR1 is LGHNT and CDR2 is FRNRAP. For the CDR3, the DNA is TGTGCTAGTGGTTTGCAGGGGACCAGCTACACCTTC. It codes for CASGLQGTSYTF.

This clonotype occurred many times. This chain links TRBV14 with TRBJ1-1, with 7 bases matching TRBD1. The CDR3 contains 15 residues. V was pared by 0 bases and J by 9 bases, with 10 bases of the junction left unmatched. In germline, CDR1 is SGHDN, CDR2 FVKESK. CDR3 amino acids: CASSQDWDSRGKAFF. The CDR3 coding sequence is TGTGCCAGCAGCCAAGATTGGGACAGCCGGGGGAAAGCTTTCTTT.

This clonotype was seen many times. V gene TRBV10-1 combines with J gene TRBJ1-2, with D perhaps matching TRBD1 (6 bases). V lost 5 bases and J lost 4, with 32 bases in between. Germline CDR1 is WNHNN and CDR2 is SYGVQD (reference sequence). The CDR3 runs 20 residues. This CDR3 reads CASSSGRPPRPSTGAYGYTF. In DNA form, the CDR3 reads TGCGCCAGCAGTAGCGGTCGCCCCCCAAGACCCTCGACAGGAGCCTATGGCTACACCTTC.

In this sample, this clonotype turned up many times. The CDR3 DNA follows: TGTGCCAGCAGTTCCCCTGGACTAGTTGGGACAGATACGCAGTATTTT. This codes for CASSSPGLVGTDTQYF. The chain has TRBV28 and TRBJ2-3; 7 nucleotides line up with TRBD2. This CDR3 contains 16 residues. Germline trimming cut 4 bases from V and 3 bases from J; bases unmatched to any gene: 10. CDR1 and CDR2 from the germline V gene are MDHEN and SYDVKM.

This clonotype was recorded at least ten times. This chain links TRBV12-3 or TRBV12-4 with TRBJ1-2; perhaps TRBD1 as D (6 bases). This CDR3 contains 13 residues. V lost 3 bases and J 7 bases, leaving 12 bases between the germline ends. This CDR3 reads CASSFTGARGYTF. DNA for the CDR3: TGTGCCAGCAGTTTCACGGGGGCGCGTGGCTACACCTTC.

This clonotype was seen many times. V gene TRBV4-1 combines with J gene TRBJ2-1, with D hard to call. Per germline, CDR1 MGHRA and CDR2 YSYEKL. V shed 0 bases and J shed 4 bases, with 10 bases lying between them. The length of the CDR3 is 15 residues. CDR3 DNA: TGCGCCAGCAGCCAAGATCAGTTCTCTTACAATGAGCAGTTCTTC. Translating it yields CASSQDQFSYNEQFF.

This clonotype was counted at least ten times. The CDR3 sequence is CASSPPGTVNYGYTF. CDR3 bases: TGTGCCAGCTCACCACCCGGGACAGTGAACTATGGCTACACCTTC. The chain links TRBV18 to TRBJ1-2, with TRBD1 identical over 7 bases. Trimming cost V 0 bases and J 2 bases; bases outside gene matches: 3. Germline V CDR1 and CDR2: KGHSH, LQKENI. The CDR3 totals 15 residues.

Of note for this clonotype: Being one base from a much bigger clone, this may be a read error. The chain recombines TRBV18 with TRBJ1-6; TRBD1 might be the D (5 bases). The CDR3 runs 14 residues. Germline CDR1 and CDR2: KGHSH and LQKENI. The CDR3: CVSSPPTGHSPLHF. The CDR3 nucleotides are TGTGTCAGCTCACCACCCACAGGCCATTCACCCCTCCACTTT.

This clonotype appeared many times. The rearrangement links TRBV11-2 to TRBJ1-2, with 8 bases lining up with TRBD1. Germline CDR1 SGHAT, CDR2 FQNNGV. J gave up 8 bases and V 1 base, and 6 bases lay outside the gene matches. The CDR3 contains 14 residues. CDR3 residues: CASSLVGQGGGYTF. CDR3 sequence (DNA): TGTGCCAGCAGCTTAGTAGGACAGGGAGGAGGCTACACCTTC.